The clone carrying this T cell receptor beta chain was detected many times. Its antigen is currently unknown. This entry comes from a study of regulatory T cells in long-lasting Graves disease. Overall study context: The term persistent Graves' disease signified upward of 5 years on antithyroid drugs with positive TSH receptor antibodies.

Investigators prepared the TCR beta libraries by applying iRepertoire HTBI primers and Arm-PCR of CDR3 regions. Each CDR3 protein is one row after TCRdb ran MiXCR on the multiplex PCR reads. The sample shows around 460,000 distinct CDR3 sequences, roughly 21% of them seen only once. The CDR3 loop spans 14 amino acids. V was pared by 2 bases and J by 2 bases, with 3 bases of the junction left unmatched. CDR1 and CDR2 (germline): MDHEN, SYDVKM. Broader study findings: For persistent Graves' patients, TCR diversity was lower than for newly diagnosed ones.

Described time point: persistent/refractory GD, antithyroid drugs over 5 years with positive TRAb. Following extraction of RNA from PBMCs, that RNA was used to make the TCR library. American Thyroid Association guidelines defined Graves' disease diagnosis. Around 9 milliliters of peripheral blood were drawn into EDTA tubes. The sample here was peripheral blood mononuclear cells (PBMCs), taken when the disease was refractory, from a patient treated with antithyroid drugs. The chain joins TRBV28 to TRBJ2-7; TRBD1 matches at 7 bases. This TCR was sampled from a female donor with Graves disease. The CDR3 sequence: CASSLQGTAYEQYF. CDR3 bases: TGTGCCAGCAGTTTACAGGGGACAGCCTACGAGCAGTACTTC.